This T cell receptor (beta chain) originates from a study of T cell responses to AZD1222 COVID-19 vaccine. Study-level results: It was only after the peak T cell response that any repertoires were sampled. Only a handful of people who got AZD1222 tested seropositive at baseline.

As for this clone: Its cognate antigen is unknown.

CDR1 and CDR2 from the germline V gene are SNHLY and FYNNEI. V lost 4 bases, J lost 6 bases, and 9 bases lay in between. The CDR3 runs 12 residues. Using immunoSEQ multiplex PCR, the repertoire was profiled, and TCRdb retains in-frame clones only, with some absent. The sample holds over 100,000 clones; 80% to 85% are singletons and the top ten take about 9.4%. The sequencing used peripheral blood, collected on day 0 of AZD1222 vaccination. The sequence came from an adult in good health. The chain carries TRBV2 and TRBJ2-5; D uncertain. CDR3 DNA sequence: TGTGCCAGCAGTGGCTCTGTCCAGACCCAGTACTTC. It yields the protein CASSGSVQTQYF. The full variable domain, its missing parts supplied by reference TRBV2 and TRBJ2-5, is EPEVTQTPSHQVTQMGQEVILRCVPISNHLYFYWYRQILGQKVEFLVSFYNNEISEKSEIFDDQFSVERPDGSNFTLKIRSTKLEDSAMYFCASSGSVQTQYFGPGTRLLVL.